This paragraph covers one T cell receptor beta chain sequence. Which antigen it targets is not known. Base qualities are not provided; no much larger clone lies one nucleotide away. Relative to germline, V is 8 bases shorter and J is 1 base shorter, with 9 bases between their ends. Inclusive of the bounding cysteine and phenylalanine, the CDR3 is 12 residues long. Of all the DNA, just the CDR3 is kept, 36 bases in frame from base 1. For CDR1 and CDR2, the germline V gene lists MGHDK and SYGVNS. This entry belongs to a study of vaccination and CD4 T cells after COVID-19 (dated by TCRdb to the early 2020s). Regarding the complete study: In the convalescent cohort there were six males and four females, among whom were two Hispanic individuals, seven Caucasians, two Asians and one multiracial person. Each participant got two doses of either the Pfizer-BioNTech BNT162b2 vaccine (n=8) or the Moderna mRNA-1273 vaccine (n=2). Post-COVID blood samples were collected from convalescent patients a median of approximately 100 days after diagnosis, with a range of roughly 30 to 170 days. The time from the second vaccine dose to post-vaccine blood sampling had a median of roughly 70 days and ranged from roughly 13 to 241 days. Overlapping spike peptide pools from SARS-CoV-2 and from the common cold coronaviruses HCoV-NL63, HCoV-OC43 and HCoV-229E were used as culture stimuli. As controls, cultures received a CEFX viral epitope pool (the positive control), an HIV-1 Nef peptide pool (the negative control), or no peptide at all. In around 10 COVID-19 convalescent patients and a few infection-naive healthy vaccine recipients, researchers compared the spike-specific CD4+ TCR repertoire from before mRNA vaccination with the repertoire from after. The paper as a whole reports these results and caveats: Of the vaccine-specific clones found in convalescent patients, nearly all (304 of 307) were mono-reactive for SARS-CoV-2 spike instead of being cross-reactive with common cold coronaviruses. Among convalescent patients, a median roughly 84% of the SARS-CoV-2-reactive clones seen after vaccination appeared only after vaccination, which suggests priming specific to the vaccine. The number of convalescent patients in the study was relatively small, and the study did not examine early timepoints following natural infection. The median count of SARS-CoV-2-reactive clonotypes went up from approximately 22 after infection to about 40 after vaccination, although the change was not significant.

The sample's treatment or condition label, in plain terms: approximately 9-day PBMC culture with coronavirus spike peptide pools or control peptides (ViraFEST assay). The study used the ViraFEST assay, which expanded antigen-specific T cells with peptide pools and then identified expanded clonotypes by TCR sequencing. Healthy vaccine recipients had no prior SARS-CoV-2 infection, confirmed by negative nucleocapsid antibody tests before and after vaccination. Each well held roughly 2 million PBMCs cultured in IMDM containing approximately 5.3% human AB serum and approximately 9.8 IU/ml IL-2, with around 9.7 ug/ml peptide pools added. On days 3 and 7, half of the culture medium was replaced with fresh IL-2-containing medium. After about 10 days of culture, CD4+ T cells were isolated by negative selection using the EasySep CD4+ T cell isolation kit. PBMCs were separated from whole blood using Ficoll-Paque Plus gradient centrifugation and then either used fresh or cryopreserved at -140C. In general, triplicate wells were set up for every culture condition.

The library was prepared using PCR. TCR sequencing of DNA from cultured CD4+ T cells used the Oncomine TCR Beta short-read assay at the Johns Hopkins FTIC core. Genomic DNA was extracted from the cultured CD4+ T cells with the QIAamp micro DNA kit. Oncomine TCR Beta libraries made from cultured CD4+ T cells were pooled using unique dual indexes and sequenced on an Illumina iSeq 100. The paper's data handling went like this. Non-productive sequences were removed, and CDR3s not starting with C, not ending with F or W, or shorter than 7 amino acids were discarded. Antigen-specific clonotypes were identified with the MANAFEST web application by comparing peptide-stimulated wells with reference and other culture wells. To be called positive, a clone needed an FDR below 0.05, an odds ratio above 5, and a productive frequency above 0.1% in at least two of three replicate wells. A clonotype counted as cross-reactive if it showed significant expansion both in the SARS-CoV-2 spike wells and in at least one common cold coronavirus spike condition. Similarity between CDR3 sequences was evaluated in R version 3.6.1 using Levenshtein distances (stringdist) and unrooted phylogenetic trees (ape). TCRdb trimmed the raw reads at Q25, called clones with MiXCR and kept productive beta chains. Entries that share a CDR3 protein sequence are merged under the most common genes and DNA. TCRdb's processing, not the authors' own work, is the source of the V and J calls. The sample table shows 20,000 to 30,000 distinct CDR3 sequences, and 50% are seen once. The ten largest clonotypes hold approximately 28% of the sample.

The V and J segments used are TRBV25-1 and TRBJ2-7; the D segment cannot be called with confidence. This TCR derives from a human donor who received a COVID-19 vaccine. Sequences were derived from CD4+ T cells from blood, cultured in vitro, sampled before SARS-CoV-2 vaccination. The DNA sequence reads TGTGCCAGCTCCCGCTATTCCTACGAGCAGTACTTC. Its coded protein is CASSRYSYEQYF.